These 7 T cell receptor beta chains were all obtained from the same sample, sequenced in a study of brain metastases from non-small cell lung cancer. The assay was immunoSEQ multiplex PCR, and TCRdb's table has in-frame clones only and misses some. The sample lists 2,500 to 3,000 clones, less than 90% occurring once. The specimen sequenced was primary lung tumor tissue. These receptors all stem from a donor at least 40 years old with non-small cell lung cancer.

This clone has just one count. The chain carries TRBV9 and TRBJ2-1; D possibly corresponds to TRBD2 (7 bases). CDR3 length: 16 amino acids. Germline V gene data show CDR1 as SGDLS and CDR2 as YYNGEE. Trimming took 1 base from V and 5 from J, leaving 16 bases between them. The CDR3 here is CASSVMGGGINNEQFF. In DNA, the CDR3 is TGTGCCAGCAGCGTAATGGGAGGGGGGATTAACAATGAGCAGTTCTTC. Full variable domain (rest looked up from reference TRBV9 and TRBJ2-1): DSGVTQTPKHLITATGQRVTLRCSPRSGDLSVYWYQQSLDQGLQFLIQYYNGEERAKGNILERFSAQQFPDLHSELNLSSLELGDSALYFCASSVMGGGINNEQFFGPGTRLTVL.

The chain links TRBV9 to TRBJ2-1; D remains ambiguous. Per the germline V gene, CDR1 is SGDLS and CDR2 is YYNGEE. V lost 3 bases, J lost 0 bases, and 16 bases lay in between. This CDR3 comprises 17 residues. CDR3 loop: CASSAPGGKSSYNEQFF. CDR3 DNA: TGTGCCAGCAGCGCTCCGGGCGGCAAGAGCTCCTACAATGAGCAGTTCTTC.

This clone appeared once. CDR3 in DNA: TGTGCCAGCAGCTTATCTGGGGAGACCCAGTACTTC. Encoded protein: CASSLSGETQYF. This rearrangement joins TRBV7-9 to TRBJ2-5; the D is unclear. CDR3 length equals 12 residues. The V and J ends lost 2 bases and 5 bases respectively, with 6 bases between them. Germline lookup yields CDR1 SEHNR and CDR2 FQNEAQ (reference sequence).

The V call is TRBV6-5, the J call TRBJ2-2; D gene unclear. Trimming cost V 6 bases and J 4 bases, with 12 bases left between them. CDR3 length equals 14 residues. Germline CDR1 MNHEY, CDR2 SVGAGI. The CDR3 is CASRERWGTGELFF. The CDR3, as DNA: TGTGCCAGCAGAGAGAGATGGGGCACCGGGGAGCTGTTTTTT.

V gene TRBV6-8 combines with J gene TRBJ2-5, with D possibly matching TRBD2 (6 bases). This CDR3 region has 20 residues. In germline, CDR1 is MNHGY, CDR2 SAAAGT. The V and J ends lost 6 bases and 0 bases respectively, with 29 bases between them. The CDR3 is CASRPPHPPPRRGYQETQYF. CDR3 bases: TGTGCCAGCAGACCACCACACCCCCCTCCCCGGCGGGGTTACCAAGAGACCCAGTACTTC.

The chain carries TRBV10-3 and TRBJ1-6, with 8 bases lining up with TRBD1. The germline CDR1 and CDR2 sequences are ENHRY and SYGVKD. V was pared by 10 bases and J by 7 bases, with 6 bases of the junction left unmatched. This CDR3 region has 13 residues. The chain's CDR3 is CATSGQVNSPLHF. The DNA for the CDR3 is TGTGCCACCTCGGGACAGGTGAATTCACCCCTCCACTTT.

The rearrangement uses TRBV20-1 and TRBJ2-1; no clear D gene. Between the trimmed V and J ends, which lost 2 bases and 9 bases, there was a span of 8 bases. CDR3 size: 11 residues. Germline CDR1 DFQATT, CDR2 SNEGSKA (reference sequence). CDR3 nucleotides: TGCAGTGCTAGAACCGGCGTTGAGCAGTTCTTC. This translates into CSARTGVEQFF.